This is a list of T cell receptor beta chains from one sample in a study of T-cell memory formation after mild COVID-19. Using its own MiXCR run on the 5' RACE reads, TCRdb lists one record per CDR3 protein. There are about 620,000 distinct CDR3 sequences in the sample; about a sixth occur only once, and approximately 12% lies in the top ten. Material: PBMCs or a T cell subset sorted from them (not recorded which). All receptors come from an adult woman who had mild COVID-19 (a few samples of this study predate the infection). Cell type and time point are not known. CDR3s include the opening cysteine and the closing phenylalanine or tryptophan. A D gene is named only where the DNA matches it firmly. Size tells how often a clone was seen (once, few, many) or the class of an expanded clone, and some rows leave it out.

V,size,J,D,CDR3,DNA
TRBV27,.,TRBJ2-7,.,CASSWARSSYEQYF,TGTGCCAGCAGTTGGGCCAGGTCGTCCTACGAGCAGTACTTC
TRBV10-3,few,TRBJ2-7,.,CAISMTGYEQYF,TGTGCCATCTCGATGACCGGTTACGAGCAGTACTTC
TRBV24-1,.,TRBJ2-2,.,CATSLTENTGELFF,TGTGCCACCAGTTTGACAGAGAACACCGGGGAGCTGTTTTTT
TRBV19,.,TRBJ1-2,TRBD1,CASSDRDRGTYGYTF,TGTGCCAGTAGCGACCGGGACAGGGGAACCTATGGCTACACCTTC
TRBV19,.,TRBJ1-1,.,CASRKFSQTNTEAFF,TGTGCCAGTAGGAAGTTTAGTCAAACGAACACTGAAGCTTTCTTT
TRBV5-1,.,TRBJ2-1,.,CASASFGPSLNEQFF,TGCGCCAGCGCATCTTTCGGGCCCTCCCTCAATGAGCAGTTCTTC
TRBV7-8,few,TRBJ1-5,TRBD1,CASSETGGRYSNQPQHF,TGTGCCAGCAGCGAGACAGGGGGCCGGTATAGCAATCAGCCCCAGCATTTT
TRBV12-3/TRBV12-4,few,TRBJ1-2,TRBD1,CASSLALDRANYGYTF,TGTGCCAGCAGTTTAGCTCTGGACAGGGCTAACTATGGCTACACCTTC
TRBV6-5,.,TRBJ2-5,.,CASSEFRVIGETQYF,TGTGCCAGCAGTGAATTCAGGGTGATCGGGGAGACCCAGTACTTC
TRBV5-6,few,TRBJ2-3,.,CASSLDGWPDTQYF,TGTGCCAGCAGCTTGGACGGATGGCCAGATACGCAGTATTTT
TRBV3-1,few,TRBJ1-5,.,CATSQGYSNQPQHF,TGTGCCACCAGTCAGGGATATAGCAATCAGCCCCAGCATTTT
TRBV13,.,TRBJ2-7,.,CASSLSQALSYEQYF,TGTGCCAGCAGCTTAAGTCAGGCCCTCTCCTACGAGCAGTACTTC
TRBV12-3/TRBV12-4,.,TRBJ1-1,.,CASSFPPGFSGNTEAFF,TGTGCCAGCAGCTTCCCGCCAGGGTTTTCGGGGAACACTGAAGCTTTCTTT
TRBV5-6,.,TRBJ2-7,.,CASSLPQGLRIYEQYF,TGTGCCAGCAGCTTGCCCCAGGGACTTCGGATCTACGAGCAGTACTTC
TRBV20-1,few,TRBJ2-7,.,CSARGRTGYEQYF,TGCAGTGCTAGAGGCCGAACGGGTTACGAGCAGTACTTC
TRBV7-8,.,TRBJ2-5,.,CASSLVVQETQYF,TGTGCCAGCAGCTTAGTAGTACAAGAGACCCAGTACTTC
TRBV29-1,.,TRBJ1-2,.,CSVGPGYGYTF,TGCAGCGTTGGTCCGGGCTATGGCTACACCTTC
TRBV7-2,few,TRBJ2-7,TRBD1,CASSLDPGTGVHEQYF,TGTGCCAGCAGCTTAGACCCCGGGACAGGGGTACACGAGCAGTACTTC
TRBV20-1,once,TRBJ1-1,.,CSAIGPKGNTEAFF,TGCAGTGCTATTGGGCCCAAGGGTAACACTGAAGCTTTCTTT
TRBV3-1,many,TRBJ2-6,.,CASSQPADGPPGANVLTF,TGTGCCAGCAGCCAGCCCGCGGACGGCCCCCCTGGGGCCAACGTCCTGACTTTC
TRBV29-1,.,TRBJ2-1,TRBD2,CSVEGASGGLSSYNEQFF,TGCAGCGTTGAAGGGGCTAGCGGGGGGCTAAGCTCCTACAATGAGCAGTTCTTC
TRBV13,few,TRBJ2-7,TRBD1,CASGPSGQGFDEQYF,TGTGCCAGCGGTCCGTCGGGACAGGGTTTCGACGAGCAGTACTTC